Listed here is a single T cell receptor beta chain. Its antigen is as yet unknown. The CDR3 is made up of 15 amino acids. V was pared by 3 bases and J by 4 bases, with 12 bases between. Germline CDR1 reads SEHNR; CDR2 reads FQNEAQ (reference sequence). The data derive from a study of post-analysis software for immune sequencing data. The library was made from cDNA and included unique molecular identifiers. MiXCR, run by TCRdb on the PCR reads, gives a single entry per CDR3 protein. The profile covers about 800,000 distinct CDR3 sequences, with 25% to 30% appearing a single time and around 0.6% taken by the ten largest. Findings and limits, study-wide: Those samples that were prepared in the same batch co-clustered strongly by F measure. Patients had higher frequencies than controls of about five TRBV segments, including TRBV5-6, TRBV5-1 and TRBV20-1.

J is TRBJ1-4 and V is TRBV7-9; a weak D match, TRBD1 (5 bases). Material for sequencing was blood. The clonotype comes from a girl aged 10 to 17 with multiple sclerosis. CDR3 sequence: CASSFITGHNEKLFF. CDR3 DNA: TGTGCCAGCAGCTTCATTACAGGTCATAATGAAAAACTGTTTTTT.